Given below is one T cell receptor (beta chain) in context. The data derive from a study of control samples from healthy donors and cancer patients. The repertoire was sequenced with immunoSEQ multiplex PCR; TCRdb's copy has only in-frame clones and lacks some. The sample contains 75,000 to 100,000 clones, around 80% of which appear only once. The V gene's germline CDR1 is SGHRS and CDR2 YFSETQ. V was cut by 1 base and J by 0 bases, with 16 bases left in between. This CDR3 spans 17 amino acids. The V gene is TRBV5-1, the J gene TRBJ1-1; D gene ambiguous. The origin of this receptor is a man in his sixties in good health. Sequencing used blood. DNA of the CDR3: TGCGCCAGCAGCTTGACACAGATTGGGAGGATGAACACTGAAGCTTTCTTT. Translated: CASSLTQIGRMNTEAFF. Looking up the rest from reference TRBV5-1 and TRBJ1-1 gives the full variable domain: KAGVTQTPRYLIKTRGQQVTLSCSPISGHRSVSWYQQTPGQGLQFLFEYFSETQRNKGNFPGRFSGRQFSNSRSEMNVSTLELGDSALYLCASSLTQIGRMNTEAFFGQGTRLTVV.